This T cell receptor beta chain was captured in a study of blood T cell repertoires in COVID-19. This table comes from immunoSEQ multiplex PCR, and its TCRdb copy is limited to in-frame clones, with some not included. The profile shows roughly 200,000 clones, 70% to 90% of them singletons. Germline loops: CDR1 SEHNR, CDR2 FQNEAQ (reference sequence). V was clipped by 2 bases and J by 11 bases; unmatched bases: 12. This CDR3 has 16 amino acids. This clonotype was obtained from an elderly woman with acute or convalescent COVID-19. Sequenced material: peripheral blood. The chain couples TRBV7-9 to TRBJ1-4, with TRBD1 matching over 9 bases. In DNA, the CDR3 is TGTGCCAGCAGCTTAACATTCCTTACAGGGGGCGAGAAACTGTTTTTT. This codes for CASSLTFLTGGEKLFF. The full variable domain, rest sourced from reference TRBV7-9 and TRBJ1-4, is DTGVSQNPRHKITKRGQNVTFRCDPISEHNRLYWYRQTLGQGPEFLTYFQNEAQLEKSRLLSDRFSAERPKGSFSTLEIQRTEQGDSAMYLCASSLTFLTGGEKLFFGSGTQLSVL.